These 28 T cell receptor beta chains were all obtained from the same sample, sequenced in a study of cytomegalovirus exposure and HLA in healthy donors. Both 60 Vbeta primers and 13 Jbeta primers went into the PCR. Sequencing was performed with immunoSEQ multiplex PCR; in TCRdb, only in-frame clones are kept and a portion is missing. Counted here are 200,000 to 250,000 clones, almost 85% occurring once; the ten biggest clones make up roughly 0.58%. Sequencing was performed on PBMCs. The receptors shown here come from a woman between 35 and 50 years old in good health and CMV-seronegative.

This rearrangement joins TRBV28 to TRBJ2-2, with TRBD1 identical over 7 bases. CDR3 length: 16 amino acids. V shed 3 bases and J 4 bases; nucleotides not matched to a gene: 8. The germline V gene encodes CDR1 MDHEN and CDR2 SYDVKM. Written as DNA, the CDR3 is TGTGCCAGCAGTTTGTCCTACAGGGGTCTCACCGGGGAGCTGTTTTTT. Protein sequence: CASSLSYRGLTGELFF. Variable domain in full (rest from reference TRBV28 and TRBJ2-2): DVKVTQSSRYLVKRTGEKVFLECVQDMDHENMFWYRQDPGLGLRLIYFSYDVKMKEKGDIPEGYSVSREKKERFSLILESASTNQTSMYLCASSLSYRGLTGELFFGEGSRLTVL.

This chain joins TRBV11-3 and TRBJ2-5, with a tentative D call TRBD2 (7 bases). CDR1 SGHNT and CDR2 YENEEA come from the germline V gene. V shed 2 bases and J shed 5 bases, with 15 bases lying between them. CDR3 length: 15 amino acids. The CDR3 region is CASSLLGGDRETQYF. In nucleotides, the CDR3 is TGTGCCAGCAGCTTATTAGGGGGGGATCGGGAGACCCAGTACTTC.

This clone was seen just once. CDR3 sequence: CASSYKSSYNSPLHF. CDR3 in DNA: TGTGCCAGCAGCTATAAGAGCTCCTATAATTCACCCCTCCACTTT. V is TRBV7-8 and J is TRBJ1-6; unclear D gene. The CDR3 runs to 15 residues. V gave up 4 bases and J gave up 0 bases, with 7 bases separating them. CDR1 SGHVS and CDR2 FQNEAQ come from the germline V gene.

This chain connects TRBV7-3 to TRBJ2-5; TRBD2 aligns across 14 bases. Germline CDR1 SGHTA, CDR2 FQGTGA. This CDR3 region has 18 residues. Trimming cost V 0 bases and J 8 bases; bases outside gene matches: 11. The CDR3 here is CASSLTGTSGGAMVTQYF. CDR3 nucleotide sequence: TGTGCCAGCAGCTTAACCGGGACTAGCGGGGGTGCAATGGTAACCCAGTACTTC. Variable domain in full (rest from reference TRBV7-3 and TRBJ2-5): GAGVSQTPSNKVTEKGKYVELRCDPISGHTALYWYRQSLGQGPEFLIYFQGTGAADDSGLPNDRFFAVRPEGSVSTLKIQRTERGDSAVYLCASSLTGTSGGAMVTQYFGPGTRLLVL.

This clone occurred a few times. Other DNA sequences in the same sample also yield this CDR3. The chain joins TRBV6-5 to TRBJ2-7; tentatively, D is TRBD1 (7 bases). Trimming left V 0 bases short and J 3 bases short, with 12 bases between. The germline V gene has CDR1 MNHEY and CDR2 SVGAGI. The CDR3 loop spans 15 amino acids. This chain's CDR3 is CASSYSPQGGYEQYF. The CDR3 DNA sequence: TGTGCCAGCAGTTACTCGCCTCAGGGGGGCTACGAGCAGTACTTC.

Concerning this clone: Mismatch with germline at one junction end may stem from a read error. The J gene is TRBJ1-1, the V gene TRBV6-1, with a tentative D call TRBD1 (5 bases). The CDR3 has 13 residues. In germline, CDR1 is MNHNS, CDR2 SASEGT. DNA for the CDR3: TGTGCCAGCAGAGAAGGACACTACACTGAAGCTTTCTTT. The encoded protein is CASREGHYTEAFF.

This sequence joins TRBV10-3 and TRBJ1-1; no clear D gene. Germline loops: CDR1 ENHRY, CDR2 SYGVKD. The CDR3 totals 13 residues. Trimming removed 2 bases from V and 4 bases from J, with 8 bases in between. The CDR3 DNA reads as TGTGCCATCAGTGAGCGGGGAGGCACTGAAGCTTTCTTT. It specifies CAISERGGTEAFF.

This chain links TRBV5-1 with TRBJ2-3; the D gene is possibly TRBD1 (5 bases). From germline, CDR1 is SGHRS and CDR2 YFSETQ. The CDR3 has 15 amino acids. Trimming took off 2 bases at V and 6 bases at J, with 16 bases between the two ends. As DNA, the CDR3 is TGCGCCAGCAGCTTCAGCCCGCCTGGGGCCGATACGCAGTATTTT. This sequence encodes CASSFSPPGADTQYF. Variable domain in full (rest from reference TRBV5-1 and TRBJ2-3): KAGVTQTPRYLIKTRGQQVTLSCSPISGHRSVSWYQQTPGQGLQFLFEYFSETQRNKGNFPGRFSGRQFSNSRSEMNVSTLELGDSALYLCASSFSPPGADTQYFGPGTRLTVL.

This clone was seen once. J is TRBJ1-1 and V is TRBV11-3; D gene ambiguous. Germline V gene sequence: CDR1 SGHNT, CDR2 YENEEA. V lost 1 base and J 5 bases, leaving 5 bases between the germline ends. This CDR3 spans 12 amino acids. CDR3 DNA sequence: TGTGCCAGCAGCTTAGGAGTGACTGAAGCTTTCTTT. Its protein is CASSLGVTEAFF.

The chain uses TRBV28 and TRBJ2-2, with TRBD2 identical over 8 bases. CDR1 MDHEN and CDR2 SYDVKM come from the germline V gene. The ends lost 11 bases at V and 3 bases at J; junction bases unmatched: 11. This CDR3 region has 15 residues. For the CDR3, the DNA is TGTGCCGGCAATGAGTCGGGGGGGGACACCGGGGAGCTGTTTTTT. Its protein product is CAGNESGGDTGELFF.

The V and J genes are TRBV30 and TRBJ1-6; D is undetermined. Looked up from germline, CDR1 is GTSNPN and CDR2 is SVGIG (reference sequence). CDR3 length: 16 residues. V lost 0 bases and J lost 1, with 10 bases in between. This CDR3 reads CAWSVPLRSYNSPLHF. Written as DNA, the CDR3 is TGTGCCTGGAGTGTGCCCCTGCGATCCTATAATTCACCCCTCCACTTT.

The chain is built from TRBV28 and TRBJ2-1; D possibly corresponds to TRBD2 (6 bases). The V end lost 5 bases, the J end lost 10 bases, and 12 bases lay between the germline ends. Looked up from germline, CDR1 is MDHEN and CDR2 is SYDVKM. The length of the CDR3 is 12 residues. The CDR3 is CASSQDREEQFF. CDR3 nucleotide sequence: TGTGCCAGCAGTCAAGACCGGGAGGAGCAGTTCTTC.

The CDR3 loop reads CASNPPGQVHEQYF. The CDR3 DNA follows: TGTGCCAGCAATCCGCCCGGACAGGTTCACGAGCAGTACTTC. The genes are TRBV11-3 and TRBJ2-7, with 7 bases matching TRBD1. CDR3 length equals 14 residues. Germline CDR1 is SGHNT and CDR2 is YENEEA. V trimming: 7 bases; J trimming: 5 bases; junction bases outside the gene matches: 11.

The chain links TRBV18 to TRBJ1-4; D is perhaps TRBD1 (5 bases). Germline lookup yields CDR1 KGHSH and CDR2 LQKENI. There are 18 residues in the CDR3. V shed 1 base and J shed 0 bases, with 15 bases lying between them. CDR3 protein: CASSPRRGDSATNEKLFF. The CDR3 coding sequence is TGTGCCAGCTCACCACGAAGAGGGGACTCTGCAACTAATGAAAAACTGTTTTTT.

This rearrangement joins TRBV4-3 to TRBJ2-7, with TRBD1 as a possible D gene (5 bases). The CDR3 extends over 14 amino acids. Germline CDR1 reads LGHNA; CDR2 reads YSLEER. Trimming pared 0 bases from V and 2 bases from J, leaving 8 bases between. The CDR3 region is CASSQDGRAYEQYF. CDR3 in DNA: TGCGCCAGCAGCCAAGATGGCAGGGCCTACGAGCAGTACTTC.

This CDR3 reads CASRAFLAANTEAFF. In nucleotides, the CDR3 is TGTGCCAGTAGGGCTTTCCTGGCGGCGAACACTGAAGCTTTCTTT. The rearrangement uses TRBV19 and TRBJ1-1, with D uncertain. Germline V gene sequence: CDR1 LNHDA, CDR2 SQIVND (reference sequence). Trimming took 6 bases from V and 1 from J, leaving 15 bases between them. The CDR3 is made up of 15 amino acids.

CDR3 nucleotides: TGTGCCAGCTCGTTGTCGGCGGGGGGGATCACGAACACCGGGGAGCTGTTTTTT. This gives the protein CASSLSAGGITNTGELFF. The chain employs TRBV7-3 and TRBJ2-2; 9 nucleotides match TRBD2. Unmatched junction bases numbered 13, after V lost 8 bases and J lost 0 bases. The CDR3 contains 18 residues. CDR1 and CDR2 from the germline V gene are SGHTA and FQGTGA.

V and J are TRBV27 and TRBJ1-6, with 10 nucleotides matching TRBD1. Germline V gene lookup returns CDR1 MNHEY and CDR2 SMNVEV (reference sequence). The V segment lost 8 bases and the J segment 10 bases; nucleotides outside the gene matches: 11. The CDR3 extends over 15 amino acids. Written as DNA, the CDR3 is TGTGCCAGCGGGGACCTGGGACAGGGGAAATCACCCCTCCACTTT. Translating it yields CASGDLGQGKSPLHF.

The chain recombines TRBV6-6 with TRBJ1-5, with 9 bases that match TRBD1. V shed 6 bases and J 5 bases; nucleotides not matched to a gene: 8. CDR1 MNHNY and CDR2 SVGAGI come from the germline V gene (reference sequence). The CDR3 spans 15 residues. The CDR3 is CASSRRDRVDQPQHF. The CDR3 coding sequence is TGTGCCAGCAGCCGCCGGGACAGGGTGGATCAGCCCCAGCATTTT.

V usage is TRBV6-6 and J usage is TRBJ1-1; TRBD1 aligns across 8 bases. This CDR3 contains 14 residues. Per the germline V gene, CDR1 is MNHNY and CDR2 is SVGAGI (reference sequence). Trimming removed 4 bases from V and 1 base from J; junction bases left unmatched: 2. CDR3 protein: CASSFTGGNTEAFF. The CDR3 DNA follows: TGTGCCAGCAGTTTTACAGGGGGGAACACTGAAGCTTTCTTT.

A few counts support this clone. The chain joins TRBV7-7 to TRBJ2-7; TRBD2 matches at 8 bases. Germline CDR1 reads SSHAT; CDR2 reads FNYEAQ (reference sequence). The CDR3 covers 12 residues. The DNA of the CDR3 is TGTGCTAGCCGGGGGGGGTTGGGCGAGCAGTACTTC. Its translation is CASRGGLGEQYF.

This clone came up once. V is TRBV29-1 and J is TRBJ1-3; 7 bases line up with TRBD1. The germline gives CDR1 SQVTM, CDR2 ANQGSEA. This CDR3 is built from 16 residues. V lost 6 bases to trimming and J lost 3 bases; unmatched junction nucleotides: 14. The CDR3 DNA sequence: TGCAGCGTCCTTCCTCCCGACAGGGCTAATGGAAACACCATATATTTT. Translating gives CSVLPPDRANGNTIYF.

The chain has TRBV6-6 and TRBJ1-4; perhaps TRBD1 as D (5 bases). Germline CDR1 is MNHNY and CDR2 is SVGAGI (reference sequence). The V end lost 5 bases, the J end lost 0 bases, and 7 bases lay between the germline ends. The CDR3 totals 14 residues. The CDR3 loop is CASSTTATNEKLFF. In DNA form, the CDR3 reads TGTGCCAGCAGTACGACAGCAACTAATGAAAAACTGTTTTTT.

DNA for the CDR3: TGCGCCAGCAGCTTGGATCGTAGCGGGGGGGCCGGGGAGCTGTTTTTT. This translates into CASSLDRSGGAGELFF. The genes are TRBV5-1 and TRBJ2-2; 11 bases align to TRBD2. The V segment lost 0 bases and the J segment 6 bases; nucleotides outside the gene matches: 4. CDR1 and CDR2 from the germline V gene are SGHRS and YFSETQ. The CDR3 has 16 amino acids.

The V gene is TRBV5-1, the J gene TRBJ1-2; the D is unclear. Trimming took off 2 bases at V and 7 bases at J, with 12 bases between the two ends. The germline V gene has CDR1 SGHRS and CDR2 YFSETQ. The CDR3 contains 13 residues. As DNA, the CDR3 is TGCGCCAGCAGCTTCAGACCAGCGGGTGGCTACACCTTC. It encodes CASSFRPAGGYTF. Variable domain in full (rest from reference TRBV5-1 and TRBJ1-2): KAGVTQTPRYLIKTRGQQVTLSCSPISGHRSVSWYQQTPGQGLQFLFEYFSETQRNKGNFPGRFSGRQFSNSRSEMNVSTLELGDSALYLCASSFRPAGGYTFGSGTRLTVV.

The CDR3 DNA reads TGTGCCTGGAGGATACGGCGGGGAAACACCATATATTTT. Its protein product is CAWRIRRGNTIYF. The chain uses TRBV30 and TRBJ1-3, with no clear D. V was pared by 3 bases and J by 4 bases, with 10 bases between. Per the germline V gene, CDR1 is GTSNPN and CDR2 is SVGIG (reference sequence). This CDR3 spans 13 amino acids.

This chain uses TRBV7-9 with TRBJ2-7; the D gene is possibly TRBD2 (5 bases). The germline gives CDR1 SEHNR, CDR2 FQNEAQ (reference sequence). This CDR3 is built from 13 residues. V dropped 3 bases and J dropped 4 bases, with 10 bases sitting between them. The CDR3 here is CASSFAGIYEQYF. CDR3 DNA sequence: TGTGCCAGCAGCTTCGCCGGGATTTACGAGCAGTACTTC.

The V call is TRBV5-1, the J call TRBJ2-2; 8 bases are shared with TRBD2. Germline CDR1 is SGHRS and CDR2 is YFSETQ. The CDR3 is made up of 15 amino acids. In DNA form, the CDR3 reads TGCGTCGAGCTGTCGTCGGGAGGGGGGGCCGGGGAGCTGTTTTTT. Translation gives CVELSSGGGAGELFF.